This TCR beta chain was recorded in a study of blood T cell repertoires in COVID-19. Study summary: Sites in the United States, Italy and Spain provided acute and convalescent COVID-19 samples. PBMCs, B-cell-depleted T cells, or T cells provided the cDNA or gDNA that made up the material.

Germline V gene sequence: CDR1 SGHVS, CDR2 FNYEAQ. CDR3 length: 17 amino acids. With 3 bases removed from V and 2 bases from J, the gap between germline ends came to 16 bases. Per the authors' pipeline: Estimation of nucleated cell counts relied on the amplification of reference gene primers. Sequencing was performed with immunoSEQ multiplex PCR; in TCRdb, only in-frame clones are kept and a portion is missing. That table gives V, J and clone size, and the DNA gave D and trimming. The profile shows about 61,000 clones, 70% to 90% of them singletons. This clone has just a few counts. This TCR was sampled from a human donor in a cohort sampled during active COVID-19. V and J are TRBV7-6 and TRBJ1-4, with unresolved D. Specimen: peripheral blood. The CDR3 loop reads CASSFRSGDRTNEKLFF. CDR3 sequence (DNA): TGTGCCAGCAGCTTTAGGTCAGGCGATAGGACTAATGAAAAACTGTTTTTT.